These 7 T cell receptor beta chains originate from one sample sequenced in a study of T cell repertoires in cytomegalovirus infection. One entry per CDR3 protein results from TCRdb running MiXCR on the reads. This table holds 150,000 to 200,000 distinct CDR3 sequences, roughly 9% found once. Sequenced: PBMCs. These TCRs come from a human donor in good health (CMV status not recorded). Some clones in this sample may be carry-over from other donors' samples.

Note on this clonotype: Possible read error: a much larger clone is one base away. This chain uses TRBV6-2 or TRBV6-3 with TRBJ2-3; no clear D. The germline V and J ends were trimmed by 5 bases and 5 bases, with 8 bases remaining between them. The germline V gene has CDR1 MNHEY and CDR2 SVGEGT. The CDR3 totals 12 residues. In nucleotides, the CDR3 is TGTGCCAGCAGTGATGTGGGAGATACGCAGTATTTT. This translates into CASSDVGDTQYF.

The chain is built from TRBV7-4 and TRBJ1-1; the D gene is possibly TRBD1 (5 bases). The CDR3 loop spans 16 amino acids. The germline V and J ends were trimmed by 1 base and 1 base, with 13 bases remaining between them. Per the germline V gene, CDR1 is SGHVT and CDR2 is SQSDAQ. This chain's CDR3 is CASSLGRGLGNTEAFF. The CDR3 DNA is TGTGCCAGCAGCTTAGGGAGGGGACTCGGGAACACTGAAGCTTTCTTT.

Only a few counts were recorded for this clonotype. The chain joins TRBV7-9 to TRBJ2-1; 13 bases line up with TRBD2. J was trimmed by 6 bases and V by 5 bases; bases with no gene match: 10. CDR3 length: 17 residues. Germline V lookup: CDR1 SEHNR, CDR2 FQNEAQ (reference sequence). This CDR3 reads CASSAWTGTSGANEQFF. The CDR3, as DNA: TGTGCCAGCAGCGCCTGGACCGGGACTAGCGGGGCCAATGAGCAGTTCTTC.

This clonotype was found a few times. The V and J genes are TRBV6-2 or TRBV6-3 and TRBJ2-1; 8 nucleotides match TRBD2. V shed 4 bases and J 5 bases; nucleotides not matched to a gene: 13. The CDR3 contains 17 residues. Germline CDR1 is MNHEY and CDR2 is SVGEGT. CDR3 nucleotide sequence: TGTGCCAGCAGTTCACCCCACCGGGTAGCGGGGAACAATGAGCAGTTCTTC. This sequence encodes CASSSPHRVAGNNEQFF.

At least ten counts were recorded for this clonotype. The V and J genes are TRBV12-3 or TRBV12-4 and TRBJ1-1; TRBD1 is a possible D gene (5 bases). Trimming shortened V by 1 base and J by 10 bases, and 16 bases separated the two germline ends. The CDR3 spans 14 residues. The CDR3 protein is CASSLGGGQRRAFF. The CDR3 DNA reads TGTGCCAGCAGTTTAGGAGGCGGACAAAGGAGAGCTTTCTTT.

This clonotype has at least ten counts. This chain connects TRBV7-2 to TRBJ1-4, with D possibly being TRBD1 (5 bases). V was pared by 0 bases and J by 8 bases, with 10 bases between. Per germline, CDR1 SGHTA and CDR2 FQGNSA. CDR3 length equals 14 residues. CDR3 sequence (DNA): TGTGCCAGCAGCTTAGCAGGACAAGGGGAAAAACTGTTTTTT. This encodes CASSLAGQGEKLFF.

Ten or more counts support this clonotype. This chain connects TRBV7-9 to TRBJ2-2, with D perhaps TRBD1 (5 bases). V lost 8 bases and J 5 bases, leaving 24 bases between the germline ends. The CDR3 consists of 17 residues. Germline V CDR1 and CDR2: SEHNR, FQNEAQ (reference sequence). DNA of the CDR3: TGTGCCAGCCCCTTCGCTGACTCAGGGAAGCGAACCGGGGAGCTGTTTTTT. It encodes CASPFADSGKRTGELFF.